These 24 T cell receptor beta chains were all obtained from the same sample, sequenced in a study of blood T cell repertoires in COVID-19. The protocol was immunoSEQ multiplex PCR, while the TCRdb copy is restricted to in-frame clones and leaves out a portion. The data show about 78,000 clones, approximately 86% seen once. What was sequenced was peripheral blood. Receptor source: a woman aged 55-69 years with acute or convalescent COVID-19.

V and J are TRBV9 and TRBJ2-7; 12 nucleotides line up with TRBD2. Germline CDR1 reads SGDLS; CDR2 reads YYNGEE. This CDR3 spans 16 amino acids. The V segment lost 3 bases and the J segment 2 bases; nucleotides outside the gene matches: 6. The DNA of the CDR3 is TGTGCCAGCAGCGCAGGGCTAGCGGGAGGGACCTACGAGCAGTACTTC. Amino acids: CASSAGLAGGTYEQYF. Supplemented by reference TRBV9 and TRBJ2-7, the full variable domain reads DSGVTQTPKHLITATGQRVTLRCSPRSGDLSVYWYQQSLDQGLQFLIQYYNGEERAKGNILERFSAQQFPDLHSELNLSSLELGDSALYFCASSAGLAGGTYEQYFGPGTRLTVT.

This chain uses TRBV2 with TRBJ2-7; TRBD2 might be the D (6 bases). Germline values: CDR1 SNHLY, CDR2 FYNNEI. Trimming cost V 2 bases and J 6 bases, with 14 bases left between them. The CDR3 is 14 amino acids. The CDR3 protein is CASSEPGLASEQYF. CDR3 bases: TGTGCCAGCAGTGAACCGGGACTTGCCTCCGAGCAGTACTTC.

The genes are TRBV7-9 and TRBJ2-2; D is undetermined. CDR3 length: 15 amino acids. CDR1 is SEHNR, CDR2 FQNEAQ, per germline (reference sequence). Trimming shortened V by 2 bases and J by 2 bases, and 9 bases separated the two germline ends. CDR3 region: CASSLPQKNTGELFF. The CDR3 DNA sequence: TGTGCCAGCAGCTTACCACAGAAAAACACCGGGGAGCTGTTTTTT.

The rearrangement joins TRBV30 to TRBJ1-4; a possible D gene is TRBD1 (5 bases). V shed 0 bases and J shed 5 bases, with 10 bases lying between them. Per the germline V gene, CDR1 is GTSNPN and CDR2 is SVGIG (reference sequence). The CDR3 runs to 14 residues. The CDR3 protein is CAWSVAQGNEKLFF. The CDR3 DNA reads as TGTGCCTGGAGTGTAGCGCAGGGAAATGAAAAACTGTTTTTT.

The chain couples TRBV6-6 to TRBJ2-1; 9 bases are shared with TRBD2. Germline CDR1 and CDR2: MNHNY and SVGAGI (reference sequence). V dropped 5 bases and J dropped 4; count of bases not matched to a gene: 6. This CDR3 comprises 15 residues. CDR3 sequence (DNA): TGTGCCAGCAGTCCCCCTAGCGGGGCATACAATGAGCAGTTCTTC. This encodes CASSPPSGAYNEQFF.

The CDR3 sequence is CASSLTGDRETQYF. CDR3 nucleotide sequence: TGTGCCAGCAGCTTGACAGGGGATAGAGAGACCCAGTACTTC. The chain links TRBV5-4 to TRBJ2-5, with 7 bases aligning to TRBD1. The CDR3 length is 14 residues. Germline V CDR1 and CDR2: SGHNT, YYREEE (reference sequence). Germline trimming cut 1 base from V and 4 bases from J; bases unmatched to any gene: 4. The full variable domain, in which reference TRBV5-4 and TRBJ2-5 provide the parts outside the CDR3, is ETGVTQSPTHLIKTRGQQVTLRCSSQSGHNTVSWYQQALGQGPQFIFQYYREEENGRGNFPPRFSGLQFPNYSSELNVNALELDDSALYLCASSLTGDRETQYFGPGTRLLVL.

The V call is TRBV18, the J call TRBJ2-7; 7 bases match TRBD2. Germline trimming cut 3 bases from V and 4 bases from J; bases unmatched to any gene: 0. The length of the CDR3 is 12 residues. Germline V gene lookup returns CDR1 KGHSH and CDR2 LQKENI. CDR3 region: CASSPGGYEQYF. The CDR3 bases are TGTGCCAGCTCACCGGGAGGGTACGAGCAGTACTTC. Complete variable domain (other parts from reference TRBV18 and TRBJ2-7): NAGVMQNPRHLVRRRGQEARLRCSPMKGHSHVYWYRQLPEEGLKFMVYLQKENIIDESGMPKERFSAEFPKEGPSILRIQQVVRGDSAAYFCASSPGGYEQYFGPGTRLTVT.

The rearrangement uses TRBV28 and TRBJ2-7, with 9 bases identical to TRBD2. This CDR3 spans 15 amino acids. J gave up 0 bases and V 5 bases, and 5 bases lay outside the gene matches. Looked up from germline, CDR1 is MDHEN and CDR2 is SYDVKM. This CDR3 reads CASSTPSGNSYEQYF. Here the CDR3 DNA reads TGTGCCAGCAGTACCCCTAGCGGGAACTCCTACGAGCAGTACTTC.

This rearrangement joins TRBV4-2 to TRBJ1-2, with 7 bases lining up with TRBD1. After removal of 4 bases from V and 5 bases from J, the junction contained 13 bases not matched to a gene. This CDR3 region has 16 residues. Germline-derived CDR1 and CDR2 are LGHNA and YNFKEQ. The CDR3 is CASSPESRQGSYGYTF. The CDR3 DNA reads as TGTGCCAGCAGCCCAGAATCCCGACAGGGATCTTATGGCTACACCTTC.

V usage is TRBV6-2 or TRBV6-3 and J usage is TRBJ1-5; 8 bases fit TRBD1. This CDR3 region has 15 residues. J gave up 2 bases and V 4 bases, and 4 bases lay outside the gene matches. The germline V gene encodes CDR1 MNHEY and CDR2 SVGEGT. The chain's CDR3 is CASSWPGGRNQPQHF. CDR3 sequence (DNA): TGTGCCAGCAGTTGGCCAGGGGGCCGCAATCAGCCCCAGCATTTT.

This chain connects TRBV5-1 to TRBJ2-3, with TRBD2 identical over 7 bases. Germline CDR1 reads SGHRS; CDR2 reads YFSETQ. This CDR3 comprises 13 residues. The V segment lost 3 bases and the J segment 2 bases; nucleotides outside the gene matches: 0. CDR3 protein: CASSWDYTDTQYF. The CDR3 region has the DNA TGCGCCAGCAGCTGGGACTACACAGATACGCAGTATTTT.

J is TRBJ1-2 and V is TRBV3-1 (or the pseudogene TRBV3-2); the D is unclear. Trimming left V 0 bases short and J 8 bases short, with 16 bases between. Germline V lookup: CDR1 LGHDT, CDR2 YNNKEL (reference sequence). The CDR3 covers 15 residues. CDR3 in DNA: TGTGCCAGCAGCCAAGAGTCTGGAGTGATGCGAGGCTACACCTTC. This gives the protein CASSQESGVMRGYTF.

The chain is built from TRBV19 and TRBJ2-5; TRBD2 aligns across 11 bases. This CDR3 comprises 15 residues. With V trimmed by 2 bases and J by 5 bases, 4 bases remained unmatched. CDR1 and CDR2 from the germline V gene are LNHDA and SQIVND (reference sequence). The CDR3 nucleotides are TGTGCCAGTAGTATAATAGCGGGAGGGGGCGAGACCCAGTACTTC. Translation: CASSIIAGGGETQYF.

The chain couples TRBV21-1 to TRBJ1-1; the D call TRBD1 from the table was never checked on the DNA. TRBV21-1 is tagged as a pseudogene. The CDR3 runs to 14 residues. The chain's CDR3 is CASSHRAQNTEAFF. The CDR3 DNA reads TGTGCCAGCAGTCACAGGGCTCAGAACACTGAAGCTTTCTTT.

The chain is built from TRBV19 and TRBJ2-1; a weak D match, TRBD1 (5 bases). V lost 2 bases, J lost 4 bases, and 9 bases lay in between. CDR1 and CDR2 (germline): LNHDA, SQIVND (reference sequence). The CDR3 has 14 amino acids. The CDR3: CASSIKGNYNEQFF. The DNA of the CDR3 is TGTGCCAGTAGTATAAAGGGGAATTACAATGAGCAGTTCTTC.

This chain connects TRBV7-2 to TRBJ2-5, with 13 bases matching TRBD2. The V gene's germline CDR1 is SGHTA and CDR2 FQGNSA. The CDR3 contains 16 residues. The V and J ends lost 5 bases and 5 bases, in that order; junction bases with no gene match: 8. The CDR3 nucleotides read TGTGCCAGCAGCCTAACTAGCGGGGGGGTCGGTGAGACCCAGTACTTC. As protein: CASSLTSGGVGETQYF.

This clone came up once. This chain uses TRBV28 with TRBJ2-5; 13 bases match TRBD2. Germline CDR1 is MDHEN and CDR2 is SYDVKM. CDR3 length equals 15 residues. The junction had 4 bases not matched to a gene; V was cut back by 5 bases and J by 4 bases. Here the CDR3 DNA reads TGTGCCAGCAGTCTGGGACTAGCGGGGTCAGAGACCCAGTACTTC. This encodes CASSLGLAGSETQYF.

This clone was recorded only once. The rearrangement joins TRBV9 to TRBJ2-1; 7 positions match TRBD2. V was pared by 2 bases and J by 4 bases, with 6 bases of the junction left unmatched. CDR3 size: 15 residues. Germline CDR1 is SGDLS and CDR2 is YYNGEE. The CDR3 region has the DNA TGTGCCAGCAGCGTCAGCGGGGATTCTTACAATGAGCAGTTCTTC. Protein sequence: CASSVSGDSYNEQFF.

This clone was seen a single time. This chain uses TRBV6-2 or TRBV6-3 with TRBJ2-5, with 9 bases fitting TRBD1. There are 16 residues in the CDR3. The germline gives CDR1 MNHEY, CDR2 SVGEGT. V was clipped by 6 bases and J by 0 bases; unmatched bases: 8. Here the CDR3 reads CASSLGTGSYQETQYF. The CDR3 DNA is TGTGCCAGCAGCCTGGGGACAGGGAGTTACCAAGAGACCCAGTACTTC.

The chain combines TRBV10-3 with TRBJ2-1; 12 bases agree with TRBD2. Germline lookup yields CDR1 ENHRY and CDR2 SYGVKD. J was trimmed by 8 bases and V by 6 bases; bases with no gene match: 8. This CDR3 region has 15 residues. The chain's CDR3 is CAIRDLAGGGYEQFF. The CDR3 region has the DNA TGTGCCATCAGAGACCTAGCGGGAGGGGGTTATGAGCAGTTCTTC.

The CDR3 DNA reads as TGCAGCGTTGCCCCACAGGGCACCGGGGAGCTGTTTTTT. It is translated as CSVAPQGTGELFF. The V and J genes are TRBV29-1 and TRBJ2-2, with D possibly TRBD1 on 6 matching bases. Germline V gene data show CDR1 as SQVTM and CDR2 as ANQGSEA. This CDR3 region has 13 residues. The V and J ends lost 4 bases and 4 bases respectively, with 10 bases between them.

The CDR3 sequence: CASSLGQITDTQYF. The CDR3 DNA reads as TGCGCCAGCAGCTTGGGACAGATCACAGATACGCAGTATTTT. This chain connects TRBV5-1 to TRBJ2-3; the D gene is possibly TRBD1 (5 bases). CDR1 and CDR2 from the germline V gene are SGHRS and YFSETQ. The CDR3 is 14 residues long. Deletions cut 0 bases from V and 2 bases from J, with 7 bases between.

The genes are TRBV11-3 and TRBJ2-1; 8 positions match TRBD2. Germline CDR1 SGHNT, CDR2 YENEEA. The CDR3 has 15 residues. J gave up 7 bases and V 4 bases, and 9 bases lay outside the gene matches. The CDR3 coding sequence is TGTGCCAGCAGCTCACCCGGGACTAGTTTGAATGAGCAGTTCTTC. Amino acids: CASSSPGTSLNEQFF.

The rearrangement links TRBV19 to TRBJ2-5; 9 positions match TRBD2. The trim removed 1 base at V and 4 bases at J, leaving 7 bases unmatched. Germline V gene lookup returns CDR1 LNHDA and CDR2 SQIVND (reference sequence). The CDR3 has 16 amino acids. The CDR3 here is CASSIGLAGFRETQYF. CDR3 DNA: TGTGCCAGTAGTATAGGGCTAGCGGGATTCCGAGAGACCCAGTACTTC.